The 12 T cell receptor beta chains reported below all come from one sample, sequenced in a study of blood T cells in healthy people across ages. Next came a second PCR, run for roughly 6 to 11 cycles, which used a sample-barcoded 5' primer along with a J-beta primer mix. TCRdb reprocessed the 5' RACE reads with MiXCR, giving one entry per CDR3 protein. The table lists 1.5 million to 2 million distinct CDR3 sequences, roughly 49% of them singletons. The sample comprised blood. These TCRs come from a woman aged 40 to 50 in good health.

The chain joins TRBV2 to TRBJ1-2; a possible D gene is TRBD1 (5 bases). V lost 1 base to trimming and J lost 3 bases, with 12 bases between them. CDR3 length: 15 amino acids. Germline CDR1 is SNHLY and CDR2 is FYNNEI. CDR3 region: CASSEEGRVYYGYTF. CDR3 sequence (DNA): TGTGCCAGCAGTGAAGAGGGGCGGGTTTACTATGGCTACACCTTC.

The chain has TRBV5-6 and TRBJ2-3; D is unresolved. The CDR3 is 17 residues long. From germline, CDR1 is SGHDT and CDR2 YYEEEE. V was cut by 0 bases and J by 1 base, with 15 bases left in between. The CDR3 nucleotides read TGTGCCAGCAGCTTGGCCGCAGTCGGCCAGGGCACAGATACGCAGTATTTT. Its translation: CASSLAAVGQGTDTQYF.

The chain links TRBV6-4 to TRBJ2-3; 9 nucleotides line up with TRBD1. From germline, CDR1 is MRHNA and CDR2 SNTAGT. The V segment lost 4 bases and the J segment 2 bases; nucleotides outside the gene matches: 4. This CDR3 contains 15 residues. The CDR3 is CASSADRGTTDTQYF. The CDR3 DNA is TGTGCCAGCAGTGCCGACAGGGGGACCACAGATACGCAGTATTTT.

On this clonotype: The germline gene is not matched at one end of the junction; a read error may be the cause. The rearrangement joins TRBV6-5 to TRBJ2-2, with a weak D call TRBD1 (5 bases). CDR1 and CDR2 from the germline V gene are MNHEY and SVGAGI. The CDR3 sequence is 16 residues long. CDR3 amino acids: CASSYGRATRTGELFF. The CDR3 DNA follows: TGTGCTAGCAGTTACGGCAGGGCGACAAGGACCGGGGAGCTGTTTTTT.

The V gene is TRBV28, the J gene TRBJ2-7; the D gene is possibly TRBD1 (6 bases). The CDR3 is made up of 15 amino acids. Germline CDR1 reads MDHEN; CDR2 reads SYDVKM. The V end lost 3 bases, the J end lost 1 base, and 13 bases lay between the germline ends. The CDR3 loop reads CASSFRGAGSYEQYF. In DNA form, the CDR3 reads TGTGCCAGCAGTTTCAGGGGCGCCGGGTCCTACGAGCAGTACTTC.

The V gene is TRBV9, the J gene TRBJ1-2; D is uncertain. The CDR3 runs to 14 residues. The germline V gene has CDR1 SGDLS and CDR2 YYNGEE. V was pared by 1 base and J by 4 bases, with 11 bases between. The CDR3 loop is CASSVRTVPYGYTF. CDR3 DNA sequence: TGTGCCAGCAGCGTACGAACAGTTCCCTATGGCTACACCTTC. The full variable domain, rest sourced from reference TRBV9 and TRBJ1-2, is DSGVTQTPKHLITATGQRVTLRCSPRSGDLSVYWYQQSLDQGLQFLIQYYNGEERAKGNILERFSAQQFPDLHSELNLSSLELGDSALYFCASSVRTVPYGYTFGSGTRLTVV.

This clonotype has more than one count but fewer than ten. The chain has TRBV20-1 and TRBJ2-7; D is unresolved. The V gene lost 0 bases and the J gene lost 5 bases, with 11 bases spanning the gap. The CDR3 is made up of 13 amino acids. The germline gives CDR1 DFQATT, CDR2 SNEGSKA (reference sequence). In DNA, the CDR3 is TGCAGTGCTAGAGATCCCCTCCTCGACGAGCAGTACTTC. Residues: CSARDPLLDEQYF.

This chain uses TRBV25-1 with TRBJ2-6; 10 bases agree with TRBD1. This CDR3 is 16 amino acids long. V lost 4 bases and J lost 2; bases outside the gene matches: 2. Germline CDR1 is MGHDK and CDR2 is SYGVNS. The CDR3 protein is CASSGGTGAGANVLTF. As DNA, the CDR3 is TGTGCCAGCAGTGGGGGGACAGGGGCTGGGGCCAACGTCCTGACTTTC.

This clonotype showed up just a few times. The chain links TRBV7-2 to TRBJ2-1, with 10 bases matching TRBD2. The CDR3 totals 16 residues. Germline values: CDR1 SGHTA, CDR2 FQGNSA. The trim removed 5 bases at V and 4 bases at J, leaving 8 bases unmatched. CDR3 residues: CASSHKRGGPYNEQFF. For the CDR3, the DNA is TGTGCCAGCAGCCATAAGCGGGGGGGCCCTTACAATGAGCAGTTCTTC.

A word on this clonotype: This may stem from a read error, because a much larger clone lies one nucleotide away. This chain links TRBV7-9 with TRBJ2-5; weak D call: TRBD1 (5 bases). The CDR3 runs 13 residues. Germline-derived CDR1 and CDR2 are SEHNR and FQNEAQ (reference sequence). The chain's CDR3 is CASSLDRKETLYF. For the CDR3, the DNA is TGTGCCAGCAGCTTAGACAGGAAAGAGACCCTGTACTTC.

This chain joins TRBV5-1 and TRBJ2-1; D is possibly TRBD1 (6 bases). Trimming stripped 2 bases from V and 8 bases from J, with 14 bases between. Germline V CDR1 and CDR2: SGHRS, YFSETQ. CDR3 length: 14 residues. The CDR3, as DNA: TGCGCCAGCAGCTTTAGTACAGGGAGAGATGAGCAGTTCTTC. This translates into CASSFSTGRDEQFF.

This clonotype was seen a few times. V usage is TRBV27 and J usage is TRBJ1-2; 8 bases match TRBD1. This CDR3 contains 15 residues. Germline CDR1 MNHEY, CDR2 SMNVEV (reference sequence). V gave up 6 bases and J gave up 6 bases; unmatched junction bases: 12. The CDR3, as DNA: TGTGCCAGCAGACCCACCGGGACAGGATGGCATGGCTACACCTTC. Residues: CASRPTGTGWHGYTF.